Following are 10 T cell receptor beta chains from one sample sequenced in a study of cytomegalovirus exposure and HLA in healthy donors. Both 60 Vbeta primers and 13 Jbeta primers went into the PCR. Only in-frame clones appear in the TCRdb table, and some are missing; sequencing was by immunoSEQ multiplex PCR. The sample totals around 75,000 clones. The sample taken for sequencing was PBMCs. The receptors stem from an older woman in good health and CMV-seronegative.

For the CDR3, the DNA is TGCAGCGTTGCCGGGGGGCTCACTGAAGCTTTCTTT. Translation: CSVAGGLTEAFF. V is TRBV29-1 and J is TRBJ1-1; possible D gene TRBD1, 6 bases. V was trimmed by 4 bases and J by 4 bases, leaving 10 bases between them. The CDR3 contains 12 residues. CDR1 and CDR2 (germline): SQVTM, ANQGSEA.

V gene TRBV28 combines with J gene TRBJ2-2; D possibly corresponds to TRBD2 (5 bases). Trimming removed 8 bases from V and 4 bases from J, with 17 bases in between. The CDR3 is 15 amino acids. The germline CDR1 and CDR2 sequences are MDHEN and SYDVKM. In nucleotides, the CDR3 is TGTGCCAGCGGCCCCCCAAGTGGAGGCACCGGGGAGCTGTTTTTT. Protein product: CASGPPSGGTGELFF.

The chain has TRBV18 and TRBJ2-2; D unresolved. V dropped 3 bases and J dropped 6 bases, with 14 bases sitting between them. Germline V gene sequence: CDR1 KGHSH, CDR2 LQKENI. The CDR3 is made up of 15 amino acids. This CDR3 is CASSPSASSSGELFF. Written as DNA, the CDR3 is TGTGCCAGCTCACCGTCGGCTAGTTCGTCCGGGGAGCTGTTTTTT.

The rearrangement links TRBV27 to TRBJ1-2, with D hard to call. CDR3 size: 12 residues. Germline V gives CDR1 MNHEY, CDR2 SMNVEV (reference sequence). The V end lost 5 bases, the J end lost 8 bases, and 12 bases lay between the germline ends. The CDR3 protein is CASSPDQVGYTF. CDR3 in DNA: TGTGCCAGCAGTCCTGATCAGGTCGGCTACACCTTC.

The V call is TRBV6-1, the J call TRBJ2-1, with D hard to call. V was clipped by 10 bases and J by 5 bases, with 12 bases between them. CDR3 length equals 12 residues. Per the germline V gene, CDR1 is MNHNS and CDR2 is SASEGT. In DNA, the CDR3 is TGTGCCACCCGGCGGTACCACAATGAGCAGTTCTTC. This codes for CATRRYHNEQFF.

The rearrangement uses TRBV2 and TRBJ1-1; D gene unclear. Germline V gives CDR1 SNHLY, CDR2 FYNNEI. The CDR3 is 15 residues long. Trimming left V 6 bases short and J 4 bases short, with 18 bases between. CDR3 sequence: CASRGDEGYSTEAFF. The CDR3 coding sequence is TGTGCCAGCAGGGGCGACGAGGGATACAGCACTGAAGCTTTCTTT.

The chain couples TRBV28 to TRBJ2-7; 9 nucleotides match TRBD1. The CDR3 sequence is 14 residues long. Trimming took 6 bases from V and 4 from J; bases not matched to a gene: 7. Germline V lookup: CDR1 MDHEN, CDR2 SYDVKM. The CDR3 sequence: CASRFNRGPYEQYF. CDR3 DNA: TGTGCCAGCAGGTTTAACAGGGGGCCTTACGAGCAGTACTTC.

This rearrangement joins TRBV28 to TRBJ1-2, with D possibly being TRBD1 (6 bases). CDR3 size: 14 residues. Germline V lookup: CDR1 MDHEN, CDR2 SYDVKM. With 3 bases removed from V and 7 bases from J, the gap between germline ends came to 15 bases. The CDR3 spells CASSFRGAGGGYTF. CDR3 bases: TGTGCCAGCAGTTTCCGGGGGGCGGGAGGTGGCTACACCTTC.

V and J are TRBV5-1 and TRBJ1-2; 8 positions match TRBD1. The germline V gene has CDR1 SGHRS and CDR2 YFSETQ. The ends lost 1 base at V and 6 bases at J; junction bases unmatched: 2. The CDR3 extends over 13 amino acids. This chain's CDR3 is CASSLQGADGYTF. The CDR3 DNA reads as TGCGCCAGCAGCTTGCAGGGGGCGGATGGCTACACCTTC.

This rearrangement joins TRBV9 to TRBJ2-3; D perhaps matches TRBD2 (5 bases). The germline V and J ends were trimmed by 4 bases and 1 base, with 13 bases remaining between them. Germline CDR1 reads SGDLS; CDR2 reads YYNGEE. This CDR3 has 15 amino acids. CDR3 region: CASSSGVIGTDTQYF. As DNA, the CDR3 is TGTGCCAGCAGCTCCGGGGTAATTGGCACAGATACGCAGTATTTT.